The 14 T cell receptor beta chains below were found in one sample sequenced in a study of blood T cell repertoires in COVID-19. Profiling relied on immunoSEQ multiplex PCR, and the TCRdb table lists in-frame clones only, not all of them. The table lists 150,000 to 180,000 clones, under 90% of them singletons. Sequenced material: PBMCs or T cells enriched from blood (not recorded which). The receptor source for this set is a man aged 50-60 years who had recovered from COVID-19.

The V and J genes are TRBV6-1 and TRBJ2-7; 7 positions match TRBD1. Germline V gives CDR1 MNHNS, CDR2 SASEGT. Trimming removed 4 bases from V and 2 bases from J; junction bases left unmatched: 8. The CDR3 loop spans 15 amino acids. This CDR3 reads CASSGATGHPYEQYF. The CDR3 DNA sequence: TGTGCCAGCAGTGGAGCGACAGGGCACCCCTACGAGCAGTACTTC.

The chain joins TRBV7-6 to TRBJ2-2; 7 nucleotides line up with TRBD1. This CDR3 comprises 16 residues. The trim removed 4 bases at V and 1 base at J, leaving 6 bases unmatched. Germline V gene sequence: CDR1 SGHVS, CDR2 FNYEAQ. The CDR3 region has the DNA TGTGCCAGCAGCTCCACAAGGACAGGGAACACCGGGGAGCTGTTTTTT. This codes for CASSSTRTGNTGELFF.

This chain joins TRBV2 and TRBJ1-6; 11 bases line up with TRBD1. This CDR3 contains 15 residues. The V segment lost 4 bases and the J segment 7 bases; nucleotides outside the gene matches: 3. The germline CDR1 and CDR2 sequences are SNHLY and FYNNEI. CDR3 coding DNA: TGTGCCAGCAGTGTGGACAGGGGGCAGAATTCACCCCTCCACTTT. It yields the protein CASSVDRGQNSPLHF.

The chain links TRBV5-1 to TRBJ1-2; 9 nucleotides agree with TRBD1. CDR1 is SGHRS and CDR2 is YFSETQ in the germline V gene. V shed 3 bases, J shed 3 bases, and the junction held 6 bases outside the gene matches. The CDR3 runs to 15 residues. The CDR3 DNA sequence: TGCGCCAGCAGCTACCTCCGGACAGGGGACTATGGCTACACCTTC. Amino acids: CASSYLRTGDYGYTF.

For the CDR3, the DNA is TGTGCCAGCAGCTTGCAGGCAGGCTACTACGAGCAGTACTTC. Its protein is CASSLQAGYYEQYF. The rearrangement joins TRBV7-2 to TRBJ2-7; the D is unclear. V lost 3 bases to trimming and J lost 3 bases, with 12 bases between them. The CDR3 sequence is 14 residues long. Germline values: CDR1 SGHTA, CDR2 FQGNSA.

J is TRBJ1-6 and V is TRBV25-1; 9 bases are a match to TRBD1. The germline V gene encodes CDR1 MGHDK and CDR2 SYGVNS. The CDR3 is made up of 14 amino acids. Losses at the gene ends were 7 bases for V and 10 bases for J; bases not matched to a gene: 8. This CDR3 is CASTRTGEGSPLHF. DNA of the CDR3: TGTGCCAGCACCAGGACAGGGGAAGGGTCACCCCTCCACTTT.

As for this clone: The sample has other DNA sequences that encode this CDR3 too. The chain couples TRBV18 to TRBJ1-2; TRBD1 matches at 7 bases. This CDR3 has 14 residues. After removal of 3 bases from V and 5 bases from J, the junction contained 6 bases not matched to a gene. Germline V gives CDR1 KGHSH, CDR2 LQKENI. For the CDR3, the DNA is TGTGCCAGCTCACCTTCCGGGACAGATTATGGCTACACCTTC. Translated, it gives CASSPSGTDYGYTF. The variable domain in full, with the rest retrieved from reference TRBV18 and TRBJ1-2, is NAGVMQNPRHLVRRRGQEARLRCSPMKGHSHVYWYRQLPEEGLKFMVYLQKENIIDESGMPKERFSAEFPKEGPSILRIQQVVRGDSAAYFCASSPSGTDYGYTFGSGTRLTVV.

CDR3 amino acids: CASSVATGPTEAFF. CDR3 bases: TGTGCCAGCAGCGTAGCGACAGGGCCCACTGAAGCTTTCTTT. This chain links TRBV9 with TRBJ1-1; 7 bases are shared with TRBD1. The CDR3 length is 14 residues. Per germline, CDR1 SGDLS and CDR2 YYNGEE. V gave up 0 bases and J gave up 4 bases; unmatched junction bases: 3.

The chain employs TRBV14 and TRBJ2-1; a weak D match, TRBD2 (5 bases). The length of the CDR3 is 21 residues. Germline V gene data show CDR1 as SGHDN and CDR2 as FVKESK. V was pared by 4 bases and J by 3 bases, with 31 bases between. The CDR3 reads CASSPGQSSPNEGRIYNEQFF. Here the CDR3 DNA reads TGTGCCAGCAGCCCCGGGCAGTCCTCCCCTAACGAGGGTAGGATCTACAATGAGCAGTTCTTC.

The chain joins TRBV14 to TRBJ2-7; D is ambiguous. The V end lost 0 bases, the J end lost 3 bases, and 12 bases lay between the germline ends. Germline V gene sequence: CDR1 SGHDN, CDR2 FVKESK. The CDR3 contains 15 residues. The CDR3 DNA is TGTGCCAGCAGCCAAGAATCCTTTCCAGGCTACGAGCAGTACTTC. Its translation is CASSQESFPGYEQYF.

This rearrangement joins TRBV13 to TRBJ2-3; 7 bases are a match to TRBD2. The germline V gene has CDR1 PRHDT and CDR2 FYEKMQ (reference sequence). V lost 5 bases and J lost 0; bases outside the gene matches: 14. The CDR3 is made up of 18 amino acids. CDR3 amino acids: CASSPPRRGLTSTDTQYF. CDR3 bases: TGTGCCAGCAGCCCACCTCGGCGGGGGTTGACTAGCACAGATACGCAGTATTTT.

This sequence joins TRBV4-3 and TRBJ1-2; the D gene is possibly TRBD1 (5 bases). CDR3 length: 17 residues. Trimming took 1 base from V and 8 from J, leaving 23 bases between them. The germline CDR1 and CDR2 sequences are LGHNA and YSLEER. The CDR3 sequence: CASSQAGAGAGYGGYTF. The DNA of the CDR3 is TGCGCCAGCAGCCAAGCTGGGGCGGGAGCCGGGTATGGAGGCTACACCTTC.

This clone was picked up one time. This chain uses TRBV29-1 with TRBJ2-3; 11 bases line up with TRBD2. The CDR3 sequence is 15 residues long. Germline-derived CDR1 and CDR2 are SQVTM and ANQGSEA. V shed 8 bases, J shed 2 bases, and the junction held 9 bases outside the gene matches. CDR3 in DNA: TGCAGCCTTAAGAGACTAGCGGGGCCCACAGATACGCAGTATTTT. Translation gives CSLKRLAGPTDTQYF.

This clone qualifies as medium-sized (0.01 to 0.1%). The chain carries TRBV5-1 and TRBJ1-3; TRBD1 matches 7 bases. The CDR3 runs to 14 residues. Germline V gene sequence: CDR1 SGHRS, CDR2 YFSETQ. V shed 0 bases and J 3 bases; nucleotides not matched to a gene: 0. The CDR3: CASSLGQGGNTIYF. CDR3 in DNA: TGCGCCAGCAGCTTGGGACAGGGTGGAAACACCATATATTTT.